This is a list of T cell receptor beta chains from one sample in a study of identical twins. MiXCR, run by TCRdb on the 5' RACE reads, gives a single entry per CDR3 protein. The sample has fewer than 550,000 distinct CDR3 sequences; roughly an eighth are singletons. The same sample was also used in a study of yellow fever vaccine responses in identical twins.

Material: CD4+ T cells sorted from blood. These receptors originate from a woman between 18 and 29 years old in good health. Both conserved end residues are part of each CDR3. The D gene is left open where the match is weak. Expanded clones get a size class; other rows say once, few or many, or leave the size out.

V	size	D	J	length	CDR3	DNA
TRBV3-1	few	-	TRBJ2-1	17	CASSPLVPGSDYNEQFF	TGTGCCAGCAGCCCCTTAGTTCCGGGCTCAGACTACAATGAGCAGTTCTTC
TRBV5-6	many	-	TRBJ2-2	15	CASSFRITNTGELFF	TGTGCCAGCAGCTTCAGGATAACGAACACCGGGGAGCTGTTTTTT
TRBV6-1	-	-	TRBJ2-1	11	CASSEPRSQFF	TGTGCCAGCAGTGAACCCAGGTCCCAGTTCTTC
TRBV7-2	many	TRBD1	TRBJ2-7	14	CASSLGDRGYEQYF	TGTGCTAGCAGCTTAGGGGACAGAGGCTACGAGCAGTACTTC
TRBV12-3/TRBV12-4	few	TRBD1	TRBJ2-2	15	CASRGTGGTHAGLFF	TGTGCCAGCAGGGGGACAGGGGGGACCCACGCCGGGCTGTTTTTT
TRBV9	few	TRBD1	TRBJ2-5	14	CASSVTTGEETQYF	TGTGCCAGCAGCGTGACCACAGGGGAAGAGACCCAGTACTTC
TRBV7-8	-	-	TRBJ2-1	11	CASGDYNEQFF	TGTGCCAGCGGCGACTACAATGAGCAGTTCTTC
TRBV25-1	-	-	TRBJ2-7	15	CASSELGGKVYEQYF	TGTGCCAGCAGTGAATTGGGGGGCAAAGTTTACGAGCAGTACTTC
TRBV20-1	-	TRBD1	TRBJ2-2	16	CSAPSTGGANTGELFF	TGCAGTGCACCTTCAACAGGGGGCGCAAACACCGGGGAGCTGTTTTTT
TRBV5-1	-	-	TRBJ2-1	10	CARNQDEQFF	TGCGCCAGAAATCAGGATGAGCAGTTCTTC
TRBV7-8	few	-	TRBJ2-6	15	CASSLSQGRTNVLTF	TGTGCCAGCAGCTTAAGTCAGGGTAGGACCAACGTCCTGACTTTC
TRBV5-1	-	TRBD2	TRBJ2-7	15	CASSYRLAGEDEQYF	TGCGCCAGCAGCTATAGACTAGCGGGGGAGGACGAGCAGTACTTC
TRBV20-1	few	-	TRBJ2-3	17	CSARSVRGGDRTDTQYF	TGCAGTGCTAGAAGTGTTCGGGGCGGAGACCGCACAGATACGCAGTATTTT
TRBV20-1	-	-	TRBJ2-5	14	CSGLARRVVETQYF	TGCAGTGGCTTAGCGCGCCGAGTAGTGGAGACCCAGTACTTC
TRBV20-1	few	-	TRBJ2-1	14	CSAVGTLAYNEQFF	TGCAGTGCTGTCGGGACTCTCGCCTACAATGAGCAGTTCTTC
TRBV20-1	many	-	TRBJ2-7	12	CSARVRAYEQYF	TGCAGTGCTAGAGTTAGGGCCTACGAGCAGTACTTC
TRBV5-1	few	-	TRBJ2-3	14	CASSKGDSTDTQYF	TGCGCCAGCAGCAAAGGGGACAGCACAGATACGCAGTATTTT
TRBV20-1	few	TRBD2	TRBJ2-7	14	CSASGRGGRYEQYF	TGCAGTGCTAGTGGACGGGGGGGCCGTTACGAGCAGTACTTC
TRBV29-1	-	TRBD1	TRBJ2-2	15	CSVRDRVRNTGELFF	TGCAGCGTTCGGGACAGGGTGAGGAACACCGGGGAGCTGTTTTTT
TRBV28	few	TRBD2	TRBJ2-2	19	CASSSPWSSGGPHTGELFF	TGTGCCAGCAGTTCTCCTTGGAGTAGCGGGGGCCCACACACCGGGGAGCTGTTTTTT
TRBV7-6	-	-	TRBJ1-1	12	CASSADRSEAFF	TGTGCCAGCAGCGCAGACAGAAGTGAAGCTTTCTTT
TRBV20-1	-	-	TRBJ2-5	14	CSSIKGTTKETQYF	TGCAGTTCTATTAAAGGGACGACAAAAGAGACCCAGTACTTC
TRBV9	few	-	TRBJ2-1	17	CASSRTQGKWQDNEQFF	TGTGCCAGCAGCCGTACCCAGGGGAAGTGGCAGGACAATGAGCAGTTCTTC
TRBV28	-	TRBD1	TRBJ1-2	15	CASSASGTGGYGYTF	TGTGCCAGCAGTGCATCCGGGACAGGGGGCTATGGCTACACCTTC
TRBV27	-	-	TRBJ2-3	16	CASSSFRALAVSTQYF	TGTGCCAGCAGTTCCTTTCGGGCGTTAGCGGTTAGTACGCAGTATTTT
TRBV20-1	few	TRBD2	TRBJ2-1	13	CSARFGGVGEQFF	TGCAGTGCTCGGTTTGGGGGGGTCGGTGAGCAGTTCTTC
TRBV3-1	-	TRBD2	TRBJ2-7	13	CASSLRTRYEQYF	TGTGCCAGCAGCCTAAGGACTAGGTACGAGCAGTACTTC
TRBV4-2	-	-	TRBJ1-1	14	CASSQGRGNTEAFF	TGTGCCAGCAGCCAAGGTAGGGGGAACACTGAAGCTTTCTTT
TRBV6-2/TRBV6-3	few	-	TRBJ1-5	13	CASSYDGYQPQHF	TGTGCCAGCAGTTACGACGGCTATCAGCCCCAGCATTTT